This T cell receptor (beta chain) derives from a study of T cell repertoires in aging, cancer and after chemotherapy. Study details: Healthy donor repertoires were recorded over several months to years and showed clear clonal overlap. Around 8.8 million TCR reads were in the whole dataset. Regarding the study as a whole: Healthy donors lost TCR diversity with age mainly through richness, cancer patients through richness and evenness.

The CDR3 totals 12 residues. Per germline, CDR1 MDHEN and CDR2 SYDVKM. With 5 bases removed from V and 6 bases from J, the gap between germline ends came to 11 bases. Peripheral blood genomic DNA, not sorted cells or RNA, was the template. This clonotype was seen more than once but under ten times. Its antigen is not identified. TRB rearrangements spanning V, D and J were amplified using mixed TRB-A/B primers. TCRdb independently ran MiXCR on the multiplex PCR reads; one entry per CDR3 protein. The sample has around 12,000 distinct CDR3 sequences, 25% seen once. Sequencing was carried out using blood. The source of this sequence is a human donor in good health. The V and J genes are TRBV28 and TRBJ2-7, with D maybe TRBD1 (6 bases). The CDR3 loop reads CASSRGTVEQYF. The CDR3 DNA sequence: TGTGCCAGCAGTAGGGGGACGGTCGAGCAGTACTTC.